This TCR beta chain was observed in a study of control samples from healthy donors and cancer patients. Repertoires were generated with immunoSEQ multiplex PCR, while TCRdb's copy carries only in-frame clones and drops some. The table shows 150,000 or so clones, with about 93% occurring only once. The receptor comes from a man aged 60 to 75 with colorectal cancer. Material for sequencing was PBMCs.

This CDR3 is CSVLGAYEQYF. In DNA form, the CDR3 reads TGCAGCGTTTTGGGAGCCTACGAGCAGTACTTC. The chain is built from TRBV29-1 and TRBJ2-7; maybe TRBD2 (5 bases). Per germline, CDR1 SQVTM and CDR2 ANQGSEA. The ends were cut back, 5 bases at V and 2 bases at J, with 7 bases in the middle. The CDR3 runs to 11 residues.